The 31 T cell receptor beta chains below come from one sample, sequenced in a study of CD8 T cells in Susac syndrome (dated by TCRdb to the late 2010s). Receptors were amplified or captured by the immunoSEQ multiplex PCR assay. RNA was extracted using the RNeasy kit, and about 0.5 to 1 microgram was reverse transcribed with random hexamers. Using fastp at Q25 and MiXCR, TCRdb reprocessed the public reads and kept productive beta chains. Merged by CDR3 protein, the rows form single entries marked with the most common genes and DNA. Across this sample there are some 150,000 distinct CDR3 sequences, with over 85% seen only once. Over 0.2% of the sample belongs to the ten largest clones. Sequencing was performed on CD8+ T cells from PBMCs. The receptors come from a human donor with multiple sclerosis.

This CDR3 reads CASRRDRAGEQFF. CDR3 bases: TGTGCCAGCAGGAGGGACAGGGCCGGTGAGCAGTTCTTC. This chain uses TRBV7-9 with TRBJ2-1; 9 positions match TRBD1. The CDR3 totals 13 residues. Germline V CDR1 and CDR2: SEHNR, FQNEAQ (reference sequence). Losses at the gene ends were 6 bases for V and 9 bases for J; bases not matched to a gene: 6.

The rearrangement links TRBV27 to TRBJ2-7; 8 bases line up with TRBD1. Germline V gives CDR1 MNHEY, CDR2 SMNVEV (reference sequence). This CDR3 contains 15 residues. Trimming at V came to 1 base and at J to 3 bases, leaving 5 bases not matched to a gene. Here the CDR3 reads CASSLFPGGGYEQYF. DNA for the CDR3: TGTGCCAGCAGTTTATTCCCAGGGGGCGGCTACGAGCAGTACTTC.

This sequence joins TRBV12-3 or TRBV12-4 and TRBJ1-5; 7 positions match TRBD1. The CDR3 extends over 16 amino acids. Losses at the gene ends were 2 bases for V and 7 bases for J; bases not matched to a gene: 11. The chain's CDR3 is CASSLRLGGAEQPQHF. DNA for the CDR3: TGTGCCAGCAGTTTAAGATTAGGGGGCGCGGAACAGCCCCAGCATTTT.

The V call is TRBV7-9, the J call TRBJ1-1, with 8 nucleotides matching TRBD1. J was trimmed by 1 base and V by 1 base; bases with no gene match: 2. CDR3 length: 15 residues. Germline V lookup: CDR1 SEHNR, CDR2 FQNEAQ (reference sequence). CDR3 in DNA: TGTGCCAGCAGCTTAGGCCAGGGGGCGAACACTGAAGCTTTCTTT. Its protein is CASSLGQGANTEAFF.

The rearrangement uses TRBV5-6 and TRBJ2-1; D assignment may be TRBD1 or TRBD2 (6 bases each). Germline V lookup: CDR1 SGHDT, CDR2 YYEEEE. This CDR3 has 14 residues. V was shortened by 1 base and J by 10 bases, with 15 bases between the two germline ends. The CDR3 nucleotides are TGTGCCAGCAGCTTGCAAGGGGGGCGAGGGGAGCAGTTCTTC. The encoded protein is CASSLQGGRGEQFF.

This sequence joins TRBV10-3 and TRBJ2-7; tentatively, D is TRBD1 (6 bases). The CDR3 is 12 residues long. CDR1 and CDR2 from the germline V gene are ENHRY and SYGVKD. V lost 10 bases, J lost 0 bases, and 10 bases lay in between. The CDR3 sequence is CATSDSSYEQYF. The CDR3 nucleotides read TGTGCCACCTCGGACAGCTCCTACGAGCAGTACTTC.

The CDR3 protein is CASSVAGGTQYF. The CDR3 region has the DNA TGTGCCAGCAGCGTAGCGGGGGGTACGCAGTATTTT. V and J are TRBV9 and TRBJ2-3; 7 positions agree with TRBD2. CDR3 size: 12 residues. CDR1 and CDR2 (germline): SGDLS, YYNGEE. V dropped 0 bases and J dropped 8; count of bases not matched to a gene: 0.

The chain has TRBV27 and TRBJ1-1; D remains unclear. V was clipped by 2 bases and J by 3 bases, with 10 bases between them. The CDR3 is made up of 14 amino acids. Germline CDR1 is MNHEY and CDR2 is SMNVEV (reference sequence). Written as DNA, the CDR3 is TGTGCCAGCAGTTTAGGGTCGGGAGACACTGAAGCTTTCTTT. Residues: CASSLGSGDTEAFF.

The chain is built from TRBV29-1 and TRBJ2-6, with TRBD1 identical over 8 bases. The junction had 3 bases not matched to a gene; V was cut back by 3 bases and J by 2 bases. Per germline, CDR1 SQVTM and CDR2 ANQGSEA. The CDR3 loop spans 15 amino acids. In nucleotides, the CDR3 is TGCAGCGTTGAGGACAGGGTAGCTGGGGCCAACGTCCTGACTTTC. As protein: CSVEDRVAGANVLTF.

The chain joins TRBV28 to TRBJ2-7; 9 bases align to TRBD1. Germline V gene sequence: CDR1 MDHEN, CDR2 SYDVKM. This CDR3 has 14 amino acids. Germline trimming cut 4 bases from V and 3 bases from J; bases unmatched to any gene: 4. The DNA of the CDR3 is TGTGCCAGCAGTTCCTTGGGACAGGGCTACGAGCAGTACTTC. Residues: CASSSLGQGYEQYF.

This chain joins TRBV6-5 and TRBJ1-1; 7 bases map to TRBD1. The germline CDR1 and CDR2 sequences are MNHEY and SVGAGI. V lost 4 bases, J lost 5 bases, and 1 base stayed unmatched. The CDR3 is 12 residues long. The CDR3 loop is CASSLTGTEAFF. The CDR3 DNA reads as TGTGCCAGCAGTTTGACAGGGACTGAAGCTTTCTTT.

A few counts support this clonotype. V and J are TRBV20-1 and TRBJ2-7; D possibly matches TRBD1 or TRBD2 (5 bases each). Trimming took 1 base from V and 0 from J, leaving 10 bases between them. CDR3 length equals 14 residues. In germline, CDR1 is DFQATT, CDR2 SNEGSKA (reference sequence). CDR3 sequence (DNA): TGCAGTGCTAGAGTACGGGGCAGCTCCTACGAGCAGTACTTC. Amino acids: CSARVRGSSYEQYF.

This clonotype was seen a single time. V gene TRBV23-1 combines with J gene TRBJ2-5; the D is unclear. TRBV23-1 is an open reading frame whose function is uncertain. V was pared by 11 bases and J by 8 bases, with 15 bases between. CDR3 length: 11 amino acids. The CDR3 region is CASHLFFTQYF. CDR3 nucleotide sequence: TGCGCCTCGCACCTCTTCTTTACCCAGTACTTC.

V usage is TRBV4-3 and J usage is TRBJ2-7; 8 bases map to TRBD2. V shed 1 base, J shed 3 bases, and the junction held 8 bases outside the gene matches. The CDR3 has 16 amino acids. Germline assignment: CDR1 LGHNA and CDR2 YSLEER. The DNA for the CDR3 is TGCGCCAGCAGCCAAGGGGCGGGGGGCAAGAGCTACGAGCAGTACTTC. This translates into CASSQGAGGKSYEQYF.

V usage is TRBV7-9 and J usage is TRBJ2-5; possibly TRBD2 for D (7 bases). V lost 5 bases and J lost 0, with 13 bases in between. The germline CDR1 and CDR2 sequences are SEHNR and FQNEAQ (reference sequence). This CDR3 has 15 amino acids. CDR3 in amino acids: CASSQRGAHQETQYF. The CDR3 region has the DNA TGTGCCAGCAGCCAACGGGGGGCGCACCAAGAGACCCAGTACTTC. Drawing the rest from reference TRBV7-9 and TRBJ2-5, the complete variable domain is DTGVSQNPRHKITKRGQNVTFRCDPISEHNRLYWYRQTLGQGPEFLTYFQNEAQLEKSRLLSDRFSAERPKGSFSTLEIQRTEQGDSAMYLCASSQRGAHQETQYFGPGTRLLVL.

CDR3 residues: CASTFEGQGEKLFF. The CDR3 region has the DNA TGTGCCAGCACCTTCGAGGGGCAGGGTGAAAAACTGTTTTTT. The rearrangement joins TRBV5-8 to TRBJ1-4; tentatively, D is TRBD1 (5 bases). This CDR3 has 14 amino acids. Germline CDR1 and CDR2: SGHTS and YDEGEE. V lost 6 bases and J 7 bases, leaving 16 bases between the germline ends.

This chain connects TRBV5-1 to TRBJ2-5, with D possibly called TRBD1 or TRBD2 (6 bases each). The CDR3 is 15 amino acids. Deletions cut 1 base from V and 1 base from J, with 11 bases between. Germline assignment: CDR1 SGHRS and CDR2 YFSETQ. In nucleotides, the CDR3 is TGCGCCAGCAGCTTGACCGGGGGCCTCCAAGAGACCCAGTACTTC. Translated, it gives CASSLTGGLQETQYF.

This chain links TRBV14 with TRBJ2-1; 9 bases are shared with TRBD2. The CDR3 consists of 15 residues. Germline CDR1 reads SGHDN; CDR2 reads FVKESK. Trimming at V came to 6 bases and at J to 4 bases, leaving 7 bases not matched to a gene. The chain's CDR3 is CASSPAGGLYNEQFF. CDR3 nucleotides: TGTGCCAGCAGTCCAGCGGGGGGACTTTACAATGAGCAGTTCTTC.

This clonotype was picked up one time. V is TRBV14 and J is TRBJ2-2; 7 nucleotides line up with TRBD1. With V trimmed by 4 bases and J by 3 bases, 11 bases remained unmatched. Germline CDR1 is SGHDN and CDR2 is FVKESK. This CDR3 region has 17 residues. DNA of the CDR3: TGTGCCAGCAGCCCGCTGATCAGGGGGTTTCACACCGGGGAGCTGTTTTTT. This encodes CASSPLIRGFHTGELFF.

The chain recombines TRBV12-5 with TRBJ2-1; no definite D call. Germline V gene lookup returns CDR1 LGHNT and CDR2 FRNRAP. With 4 bases removed from V and 0 bases from J, the gap between germline ends came to 10 bases. This CDR3 contains 15 residues. The CDR3 reads CASGSTESSYNEQFF. The CDR3 bases are TGTGCTAGTGGTTCTACAGAGAGCTCCTACAATGAGCAGTTCTTC.

This rearrangement joins TRBV7-6 to TRBJ2-5; D gene unclear. CDR1 is SGHVS, CDR2 FNYEAQ, per germline. The CDR3 has 14 amino acids. Trimming removed 3 bases from V and 1 base from J, with 9 bases in between. The CDR3 bases are TGTGCCAGCAGCTTGGCCCATCTCCAAGAGACCCAGTACTTC. This translates into CASSLAHLQETQYF.

The chain employs TRBV29-1 and TRBJ2-7; TRBD1 aligns across 8 bases. V shed 0 bases and J 4 bases; nucleotides not matched to a gene: 8. Germline CDR1 SQVTM, CDR2 ANQGSEA. The CDR3 is 15 residues long. The chain's CDR3 is CSVEEVQGARYEQYF. CDR3 nucleotide sequence: TGCAGCGTTGAAGAGGTTCAGGGGGCGAGGTACGAGCAGTACTTC.

The chain recombines TRBV7-9 with TRBJ1-6; no reliable D call. CDR1 and CDR2 from the germline V gene are SEHNR and FQNEAQ (reference sequence). This CDR3 contains 15 residues. The germline V and J ends were trimmed by 3 bases and 8 bases, with 14 bases remaining between them. The CDR3 here is CASSLVGGRDSPLHF. The CDR3 bases are TGTGCCAGCAGCTTGGTTGGTGGACGGGATTCACCCCTCCACTTT.

The rearrangement uses TRBV5-1 and TRBJ2-5, with TRBD1 identical over 8 bases. V shed 4 bases and J 5 bases; nucleotides not matched to a gene: 10. Germline loops: CDR1 SGHRS, CDR2 YFSETQ. The CDR3 has 15 amino acids. DNA of the CDR3: TGCGCCAGCAGCCCCGGGACAGGTGATATGGAGACCCAGTACTTC. Residues: CASSPGTGDMETQYF.

The gene calls are TRBV12-3 or TRBV12-4 and TRBJ2-1, with 7 bases lining up with TRBD2. This CDR3 comprises 14 residues. V gave up 5 bases and J gave up 10 bases; unmatched junction bases: 11. The DNA for the CDR3 is TGTGCCAGCAGTGGACTAGGACCTACGGGGGAGCAGTTCTTC. Its protein is CASSGLGPTGEQFF.

The chain couples TRBV9 to TRBJ1-5; D remains ambiguous. Germline V gives CDR1 SGDLS, CDR2 YYNGEE. Trimming took 4 bases from V and 5 from J, leaving 16 bases between them. CDR3 length: 15 residues. The CDR3 is CASSLQGNIDQPQHF. The CDR3 bases are TGTGCCAGCAGCTTACAAGGGAATATCGATCAGCCCCAGCATTTT.

This chain uses TRBV29-1 with TRBJ2-2; TRBD1 matches at 9 bases. V lost 4 bases and J lost 1; bases outside the gene matches: 10. From germline, CDR1 is SQVTM and CDR2 ANQGSEA. The CDR3 totals 17 residues. The chain's CDR3 is CSVAGDGTGMNTGELFF. The DNA of the CDR3 is TGCAGCGTTGCGGGGGATGGGACAGGGATGAACACCGGGGAGCTGTTTTTT.

This rearrangement joins TRBV9 to TRBJ1-4; 7 bases are a match to TRBD1. Germline CDR1 reads SGDLS; CDR2 reads YYNGEE. The CDR3 has 16 residues. The J segment lost 3 bases and the V segment lost 0 bases, leaving 5 bases of the junction unmatched. CDR3 amino acids: CASSVARDRANEKLFF. The CDR3 DNA sequence: TGTGCCAGCAGCGTAGCAAGAGACAGGGCTAATGAAAAACTGTTTTTT. The entire variable domain, with the rest obtained from reference TRBV9 and TRBJ1-4, is as follows: DSGVTQTPKHLITATGQRVTLRCSPRSGDLSVYWYQQSLDQGLQFLIQYYNGEERAKGNILERFSAQQFPDLHSELNLSSLELGDSALYFCASSVARDRANEKLFFGSGTQLSVL.

This clonotype was detected once. The rearrangement uses TRBV20-1 and TRBJ1-4; D is perhaps TRBD1 (5 bases). The V gene lost 6 bases and the J gene lost 8 bases, with 19 bases spanning the gap. The CDR3 is made up of 14 amino acids. CDR1 and CDR2 (germline): DFQATT, SNEGSKA (reference sequence). DNA of the CDR3: TGCAGTGCCATAGCGGGGGAACGGAAAGAAAAACTGTTTTTT. Amino acids: CSAIAGERKEKLFF.

The V call is TRBV7-2, the J call TRBJ2-1, with 8 bases matching TRBD1. J gave up 0 bases and V 5 bases, and 9 bases lay outside the gene matches. The CDR3 covers 17 residues. CDR1 and CDR2 (germline): SGHTA, FQGNSA. Here the CDR3 reads CASSPTHRGASYNEQFF. The DNA for the CDR3 is TGTGCCAGCAGCCCGACTCACAGGGGGGCCTCCTACAATGAGCAGTTCTTC. Full variable domain (missing parts from reference TRBV7-2 and TRBJ2-1): GAGVSQSPSNKVTEKGKDVELRCDPISGHTALYWYRQSLGQGLEFLIYFQGNSAPDKSGLPSDRFSAERTGGSVSTLTIQRTQQEDSAVYLCASSPTHRGASYNEQFFGPGTRLTVL.

The chain carries TRBV30 and TRBJ2-7, with 7 bases that match TRBD1. This CDR3 region has 15 residues. CDR1 is GTSNPN and CDR2 is SVGIG in the germline V gene (reference sequence). V dropped 6 bases and J dropped 3; count of bases not matched to a gene: 14. The CDR3 spells CACRDRGIGFYEQYF. In DNA, the CDR3 is TGTGCCTGTCGGGACAGAGGAATTGGCTTCTACGAGCAGTACTTC. Full variable domain (outside the CDR3, taken from reference TRBV30 and TRBJ2-7): SQTIHQWPATLVQPVGSPLSLECTVEGTSNPNLYWYRQAAGRGLQLLFYSVGIGQISSEVPQNLSASRPQDRQFILSSKKLLLSDSGFYLCACRDRGIGFYEQYFGPGTRLTVT.